This TCR beta chain was recovered during a study of cytomegalovirus exposure and HLA in healthy donors. This clone was found a few times. Amplification used 60 Vbeta primers and 13 Jbeta primers. Data came from immunoSEQ multiplex PCR; TCRdb stores just in-frame clones and leaves some out. Found here are 100,000 to 150,000 clones, about 82% of them singletons; the top ten hold 5.3%. V was cut by 3 bases and J by 7 bases, with 12 bases left in between. The CDR3 runs to 12 residues. The germline gives CDR1 SQVTM, CDR2 ANQGSEA. Sequencing input: PBMCs. This sequence was found in a young man in good health and CMV-seronegative. The chain is built from TRBV29-1 and TRBJ2-5, with D perhaps matching TRBD2 (6 bases). The CDR3 bases are TGCAGCGTTGAGCCGGGACTGTTGACCCAGTACTTC. Its translation is CSVEPGLLTQYF.